The 23 T cell receptor beta chains in this list originate from one sample, sequenced in a study of cytomegalovirus exposure and HLA in healthy donors. Data came from immunoSEQ multiplex PCR; TCRdb stores just in-frame clones and leaves some out. The table records around 190,000 clones, about 83% of them present only once. Sequencing was done on a sample of PBMCs. These TCRs come from a woman aged 18-29 years in good health and CMV-seronegative.

This clone appeared a few times. The chain joins TRBV9 to TRBJ1-1; 7 nucleotides agree with TRBD1. Trimming at V came to 0 bases and at J to 8 bases, leaving 4 bases not matched to a gene. Germline V gene sequence: CDR1 SGDLS, CDR2 YYNGEE. The CDR3 has 13 amino acids. The CDR3 nucleotides read TGTGCCAGCAGCGTAGAGCCAGGGGGGGAAGCTTTCTTT. Translation: CASSVEPGGEAFF.

The V and J genes are TRBV6-1 and TRBJ1-6; D is undetermined. The CDR3 covers 14 residues. Germline CDR1 MNHNS, CDR2 SASEGT. Trimming stripped 10 bases from V and 6 bases from J, with 16 bases between. CDR3 bases: TGTGCCATCACAAGAACAGAGTTTAATTCACCCCTCCACTTT. Residues: CAITRTEFNSPLHF.

In this sample, this clone turned up once. The rearrangement uses TRBV30 and TRBJ2-2; D gene ambiguous. The CDR3 contains 11 residues. Trimming took off 8 bases at V and 6 bases at J, with 10 bases between the two ends. Germline assignment: CDR1 GTSNPN and CDR2 SVGIG (reference sequence). CDR3 loop: CAGGVPGELFF. The CDR3, as DNA: TGTGCCGGCGGAGTGCCCGGGGAGCTGTTTTTT. Variable domain in full (rest from reference TRBV30 and TRBJ2-2): SQTIHQWPATLVQPVGSPLSLECTVEGTSNPNLYWYRQAAGRGLQLLFYSVGIGQISSEVPQNLSASRPQDRQFILSSKKLLLSDSGFYLCAGGVPGELFFGEGSRLTVL.

V and J are TRBV18 and TRBJ1-1, with D perhaps TRBD1 (6 bases). From germline, CDR1 is KGHSH and CDR2 LQKENI. The CDR3 is made up of 18 amino acids. Trimming removed 4 bases at V and 5 bases at J, with 26 bases between. The CDR3 DNA follows: TGTGCCAGCTCACGCTTCTCCGATGCGGACCAGAGGGGGACTGAAGCTTTCTTT. This sequence encodes CASSRFSDADQRGTEAFF.

This chain uses TRBV6-5 with TRBJ2-7; 7 positions agree with TRBD1. The junction had 0 bases not matched to a gene; V was cut back by 5 bases and J by 2 bases. Per the germline V gene, CDR1 is MNHEY and CDR2 is SVGAGI. The CDR3 loop spans 12 amino acids. For the CDR3, the DNA is TGTGCCAGCAGTGGGACAGCCTACGAGCAGTACTTC. Encoded protein: CASSGTAYEQYF.

This sequence joins TRBV25-1 and TRBJ1-1, with D possibly being TRBD1 (6 bases). Looked up from germline, CDR1 is MGHDK and CDR2 is SYGVNS. The CDR3 has 14 residues. Between the trimmed V and J ends, which lost 5 bases and 3 bases, there was a span of 13 bases. The DNA of the CDR3 is TGTGCCAGCAGTTACAGGACAGACTACACTGAAGCTTTCTTT. As protein: CASSYRTDYTEAFF. The full variable domain, with the rest looked up from reference TRBV25-1 and TRBJ1-1, is EADIYQTPRYLVIGTGKKITLECSQTMGHDKMYWYQQDPGMELHLIHYSYGVNSTEKGDLSSESTVSRIRTEHFPLTLESARPSHTSQYLCASSYRTDYTEAFFGQGTRLTVV.

J is TRBJ2-7 and V is TRBV7-9, with no clear D. The CDR3 covers 15 residues. Germline V CDR1 and CDR2: SEHNR, FQNEAQ (reference sequence). V lost 5 bases and J 5 bases, leaving 19 bases between the germline ends. The CDR3 region has the DNA TGTGCCAGCAGCCCTACCGTGAACCCTACTAACGAGCAGTACTTC. Its protein is CASSPTVNPTNEQYF. Full variable domain (rest looked up from reference TRBV7-9 and TRBJ2-7): DTGVSQNPRHKITKRGQNVTFRCDPISEHNRLYWYRQTLGQGPEFLTYFQNEAQLEKSRLLSDRFSAERPKGSFSTLEIQRTEQGDSAMYLCASSPTVNPTNEQYFGPGTRLTVT.

The chain uses TRBV29-1 and TRBJ2-3, with 10 bases fitting TRBD1. CDR1 is SQVTM and CDR2 is ANQGSEA in the germline V gene. The ends lost 5 bases at V and 2 bases at J; junction bases unmatched: 13. CDR3 length: 17 amino acids. The CDR3 here is CSVPGTGESSITDTQYF. For the CDR3, the DNA is TGCAGCGTTCCCGGGACAGGGGAGTCATCCATCACAGATACGCAGTATTTT.

This chain's CDR3 is CASSKRGANTGELFF. As DNA, the CDR3 is TGTGCCAGTAGTAAAAGGGGCGCGAACACCGGGGAGCTGTTTTTT. The rearrangement uses TRBV19 and TRBJ2-2; D may be TRBD1 (5 bases). Germline V gene data show CDR1 as LNHDA and CDR2 as SQIVND (reference sequence). This CDR3 is built from 15 residues. V shed 4 bases and J shed 0 bases, with 9 bases lying between them.

The chain employs TRBV5-1 and TRBJ2-1, with D uncertain. V gave up 2 bases and J gave up 7 bases, with 7 bases separating them. Germline V gene sequence: CDR1 SGHRS, CDR2 YFSETQ. This CDR3 is 12 amino acids long. CDR3 region: CASSLANNEQFF. The CDR3 DNA reads as TGCGCCAGCAGCTTAGCAAATAATGAGCAGTTCTTC.

This rearrangement joins TRBV19 to TRBJ1-1; possibly TRBD1 for D (6 bases). With 5 bases removed from V and 5 bases from J, the gap between germline ends came to 15 bases. CDR1 is LNHDA and CDR2 is SQIVND in the germline V gene (reference sequence). This CDR3 region has 14 residues. CDR3 amino acids: CASSPSGGRTEAFF. As DNA, the CDR3 is TGTGCCAGTAGTCCCTCGGGGGGGCGGACTGAAGCTTTCTTT.

The chain recombines TRBV2 with TRBJ1-4, with 7 bases matching TRBD1. Germline loops: CDR1 SNHLY, CDR2 FYNNEI. The CDR3 contains 14 residues. Trimming removed 3 bases from V and 7 bases from J; junction bases left unmatched: 5. The CDR3 region is CASSDDGQAEKLFF. The CDR3 DNA sequence: TGTGCCAGCAGTGACGACGGACAGGCTGAAAAACTGTTTTTT.

The chain joins TRBV5-1 to TRBJ2-7; D is possibly TRBD2 (6 bases). With 0 bases removed from V and 2 bases from J, the gap between germline ends came to 15 bases. The CDR3 length is 16 residues. Germline V gene lookup returns CDR1 SGHRS and CDR2 YFSETQ. The CDR3: CASSLGRGIGPYEQYF. CDR3 coding DNA: TGCGCCAGCAGCTTGGGTCGGGGGATCGGTCCCTACGAGCAGTACTTC.

The chain uses TRBV29-1 and TRBJ2-1; D might be TRBD2 (6 bases). Germline values: CDR1 SQVTM, CDR2 ANQGSEA. The CDR3 is 14 residues long. V was clipped by 1 base and J by 6 bases, with 13 bases between them. CDR3 nucleotides: TGCAGCGTTGAAGGGCGGGGCCATCCCAATGAGCAGTTCTTC. Its protein is CSVEGRGHPNEQFF.

This clone has just a few counts. The rearrangement links TRBV6-1 to TRBJ2-7; D not resolved. CDR3 length: 12 residues. Germline CDR1 and CDR2: MNHNS and SASEGT. V was pared by 4 bases and J by 3 bases, with 7 bases between. The chain's CDR3 is CASSGRGYEQYF. The CDR3 nucleotides read TGTGCCAGCAGTGGGAGAGGCTACGAGCAGTACTTC.

This chain links TRBV11-3 with TRBJ2-7, with a weak D call TRBD1 (6 bases). V was cut by 5 bases and J by 3 bases, with 11 bases left in between. Germline-derived CDR1 and CDR2 are SGHNT and YENEEA. The CDR3 contains 13 residues. This chain's CDR3 is CASSTDSHYEQYF. For the CDR3, the DNA is TGTGCCAGCAGCACGGACAGCCACTACGAGCAGTACTTC.

The chain combines TRBV28 with TRBJ2-7; D not certain. The germline V and J ends were trimmed by 2 bases and 2 bases, with 22 bases remaining between them. CDR3 length equals 18 residues. CDR1 and CDR2 from the germline V gene are MDHEN and SYDVKM. The CDR3 loop reads CASSLPNFYSEAAYEQYF. The CDR3 nucleotides read TGTGCCAGCAGTTTACCGAACTTCTATAGTGAGGCTGCCTACGAGCAGTACTTC.

The rearrangement joins TRBV12-5 to TRBJ1-5; the match to TRBD1 covers 7 bases. Unmatched junction bases numbered 7, after V lost 2 bases and J lost 0 bases. The length of the CDR3 is 17 residues. The germline V gene encodes CDR1 LGHNT and CDR2 FRNRAP. As DNA, the CDR3 is TGTGCTAGTGGTTTGAAGACAGGGCCATATAGCAATCAGCCCCAGCATTTT. This gives the protein CASGLKTGPYSNQPQHF.

This clone was seen only a few times. The V and J genes are TRBV4-1 and TRBJ2-5; no reliable D call. Germline assignment: CDR1 MGHRA and CDR2 YSYEKL. The CDR3 sequence is 14 residues long. V gave up 4 bases and J gave up 1 base, with 10 bases separating them. CDR3 in DNA: TGCGCCAGCAGCCGAGTGGTAAGCCAAGAGACCCAGTACTTC. This codes for CASSRVVSQETQYF.

This sequence joins TRBV2 and TRBJ2-3, with D unclear. The CDR3 totals 14 residues. V was clipped by 5 bases and J by 2 bases, with 11 bases between them. CDR1 SNHLY and CDR2 FYNNEI come from the germline V gene. The DNA of the CDR3 is TGTGCCAGCAGTCCCTGGAGCGACACAGATACGCAGTATTTT. It encodes CASSPWSDTDTQYF.

The V and J genes are TRBV4-1 and TRBJ2-1; 11 bases are a match to TRBD2. Germline loops: CDR1 MGHRA, CDR2 YSYEKL. The CDR3 sequence is 16 residues long. With V trimmed by 2 bases and J by 9 bases, 9 bases remained unmatched. The chain's CDR3 is CASSQNVAGGPLEQFF. In DNA, the CDR3 is TGCGCCAGCAGCCAAAATGTAGCGGGAGGGCCTCTTGAGCAGTTCTTC.

The J gene is TRBJ2-1, the V gene TRBV6-5; D remains unclear. The CDR3 runs 13 residues. The germline V gene encodes CDR1 MNHEY and CDR2 SVGAGI. The ends were cut back, 6 bases at V and 5 bases at J, with 11 bases in the middle. The CDR3 region is CASRRARNNEQFF. The DNA of the CDR3 is TGTGCCAGCAGGCGAGCTAGAAACAATGAGCAGTTCTTC.

The chain uses TRBV6-1 and TRBJ2-5; D is perhaps TRBD1 (6 bases). Between the trimmed V and J ends, which lost 3 bases and 5 bases, there was a span of 10 bases. CDR1 is MNHNS and CDR2 is SASEGT in the germline V gene. The CDR3 totals 13 residues. For the CDR3, the DNA is TGTGCCAGCAGTGATGGGGGCTGGGAGACCCAGTACTTC. This gives the protein CASSDGGWETQYF.